This passage covers 23 T cell receptor beta chains from one sample sequenced in a study of T cells in women clearing cervical HPV infection. The data were produced by immunoSEQ multiplex PCR, yet TCRdb's version contains in-frame clones alone and is incomplete. This sample's clone table lists tens of thousands of clones. The sequenced sample was blood buffy coat. The receptors derive from a woman aged 18-70 years with a cervical HPV16 infection that either progressed to CIN3+ or cleared (not recorded which).

A word on this clone: Sequencing ends 3 residues short of the CDR3 end; the germline J gene provides the rest. The J gene is TRBJ2-7, the V gene TRBV19; a possible D gene is TRBD2 (5 bases). V lost 4 bases and J 4 bases, leaving 17 bases between the germline ends. The germline V gene encodes CDR1 LNHDA and CDR2 SQIVND (reference sequence). This CDR3 spans 15 amino acids. CDR3 residues: CASSTVLSLAYEQYF. CDR3 DNA (partial): TGTGCCAGTAGTACCGTCCTCTCTCTAGCATACGAG.

Concerning this clone: The read stops 3 residues short of the end of the CDR3; the missing end is completed from the germline J gene. The chain is built from TRBV29-1 and TRBJ2-3; 7 bases agree with TRBD2. There are 15 residues in the CDR3. Germline loops: CDR1 SQVTM, CDR2 ANQGSEA. CDR3 DNA (partial): TGCAGCGTTGAAGGGGGGGGAGTCCTCCAAGAGACG. It encodes CSVEGGGVLQET. The full CDR3 is CSVEGGGVLQETQYF.

A note on this clone: The sequence runs out 3 residues before the end of the CDR3; the remainder is reconstructed from the germline J gene. Distinct nucleotide sequences in the sample also encode this CDR3. This chain connects TRBV5-6 to TRBJ1-2, with D hard to call. Per germline, CDR1 SGHDT and CDR2 YYEEEE. V was shortened by 2 bases and J by 4 bases, with 12 bases between the two germline ends. CDR3 size: 14 residues. The DNA read from the CDR3 is TGTGCCAGCAGCTTTGCGCGGCTGGGCTATGGC. Amino acids: CASSFARLGYG. The whole CDR3 sequence is CASSFARLGYGYTF.

As for this clone: With the read ending 3 residues before the CDR3 end, the germline J gene is used to fill in that end. The chain is built from TRBV19 and TRBJ2-5; 10 nucleotides match TRBD2. The CDR3 is 16 amino acids. The germline CDR1 and CDR2 sequences are LNHDA and SQIVND (reference sequence). After removal of 3 bases from V and 1 base from J, the junction contained 5 bases not matched to a gene. The sequenced part of the CDR3 DNA is TGTGCCAGTAGTATGGGGAGCGGGGGGGCCCAAGAGACC. Its translation: CASSMGSGGAQET. The whole CDR3 is CASSMGSGGAQETQYF.

Points on this clone: The sequence runs out 3 residues before the end of the CDR3; the remainder is reconstructed from the germline J gene. The chain combines TRBV19 with TRBJ2-2; D might be TRBD1 (6 bases). Per the germline V gene, CDR1 is LNHDA and CDR2 is SQIVND (reference sequence). This CDR3 has 12 amino acids. The DNA read from the CDR3 is TGTGCCAGTAGTGTACAGGGTTTGCCG. This gives the protein CASSVQGLP. The full CDR3 reads CASSVQGLPLFF.

With regard to this clone: With the read ending 3 residues before the CDR3 end, the germline J gene is used to fill in that end. The chain uses TRBV18 and TRBJ2-4; weak D call: TRBD1 (6 bases). This CDR3 region has 13 residues. Germline values: CDR1 KGHSH, CDR2 LQKENI. The CDR3 region is CASSPGQNYGQYF. The sequenced part of the CDR3 DNA is TGTGCCAGCTCACCAGGACAGAACTATGGT. The full variable domain, with the rest looked up from reference TRBV18 and TRBJ2-4, is NAGVMQNPRHLVRRRGQEARLRCSPMKGHSHVYWYRQLPEEGLKFMVYLQKENIIDESGMPKERFSAEFPKEGPSILRIQQVVRGDSAAYFCASSPGQNYGQYFGAGTRLSVL.

On this clone itself: The CDR3 goes on 3 residues after the read ends, and that part is filled in from the germline J gene. The gene calls are TRBV20-1 and TRBJ2-3; D unclear. There are 14 residues in the CDR3. Germline CDR1 DFQATT, CDR2 SNEGSKA (reference sequence). CDR3 DNA, as far as it was read: TGCAGTGCCCTAGTTCCGGCGCCCGATCAGCCG. Its translation: CSALVPAPDQP. In full, the CDR3 is CSALVPAPDQPQYF.

As concerns this clone: The sequenced fragment ends 3 residues before the CDR3 boundary, so the rest is inferred from the germline J gene. The sample has other DNA sequences that encode this CDR3 too. The chain is built from TRBV5-1 and TRBJ1-3; TRBD1 matches 7 bases. The CDR3 loop spans 15 amino acids. The V segment lost 2 bases and the J segment 7 bases; nucleotides outside the gene matches: 9. Germline CDR1 is SGHRS and CDR2 is YFSETQ. The CDR3 DNA, read in part, is TGCGCCAGCAGCTTACAGGGGCGCGAAGGGAACACC. Amino acids: CASSLQGREGNT. The full CDR3 reads CASSLQGREGNTIYF.

CDR3 DNA, as far as it was read: TGCAGTGCTAGTTTGCGGGTGGGCTCCTACGAG. Protein sequence: CSASLRVGSYE. The entire CDR3 is CSASLRVGSYEQYF. V usage is TRBV20-1 and J usage is TRBJ2-7; tentatively, D is TRBD2 (5 bases). The read terminates 3 residues ahead of where the CDR3 ends, so the germline J gene completes it. The CDR3 length is 14 residues. Germline-derived CDR1 and CDR2 are DFQATT and SNEGSKA (reference sequence). V dropped 3 bases and J dropped 0 bases, with 12 bases sitting between them.

About this clone: The read is 3 residues too short to cover the CDR3 end, so that end is filled in from the germline J gene. This chain joins TRBV11-3 and TRBJ1-1; D unclear. The germline V gene has CDR1 SGHNT and CDR2 YENEEA. V lost 7 bases, J lost 6 bases, and 9 bases lay in between. This CDR3 spans 11 amino acids. CDR3 protein: CASTSKSEAFF. CDR3 DNA, as far as it was read: TGTGCCAGCACCTCTAAGTCTGAA.

As concerns this clone: The CDR3 end lies 3 residues beyond the end of the read and is filled in from the germline J gene. The chain has TRBV18 and TRBJ2-2, with D perhaps given as TRBD1 or TRBD2 (5 bases each). Germline V lookup: CDR1 KGHSH, CDR2 LQKENI. This CDR3 has 13 amino acids. CDR3 sequence reads: CASSPEGNSPLFF. Incomplete CDR3 DNA: TGTGCCAGCTCACCAGAGGGGAATTCACCG.

Concerning this clone: A junction boundary mismatches the germline segment, possibly from a read error. CDR3 DNA, as far as it was read: TGCGCCAGCAGCCCCCAGGGAGCTAACTATGGC. It specifies CASSPQGANYG. The full CDR3 sequence reads CASSPQGANYGYTF. The chain carries TRBV4-2 and TRBJ1-2, with D possibly being TRBD1 (5 bases). Coverage ceases 3 residues before the CDR3 finishes, and the germline J gene fills in the end. In germline, CDR1 is LGHNA, CDR2 YNFKEQ. The CDR3 has 14 amino acids.

With respect to this clone: The sequenced fragment ends 3 residues before the CDR3 boundary, so the rest is inferred from the germline J gene. The chain links TRBV7-2 to TRBJ1-6; 7 nucleotides match TRBD1. The trim removed 1 base at V and 7 bases at J, leaving 4 bases unmatched. CDR1 and CDR2 from the germline V gene are SGHTA and FQGNSA. This CDR3 is built from 15 residues. CDR3 protein: CASSLVRGRNSPLHF. The part of the CDR3 DNA that was read is TGTGCCAGCAGCTTAGTAAGGGGGCGAAATTCACCC. The full variable domain, rest sourced from reference TRBV7-2 and TRBJ1-6, is GAGVSQSPSNKVTEKGKDVELRCDPISGHTALYWYRQSLGQGLEFLIYFQGNSAPDKSGLPSDRFSAERTGGSVSTLTIQRTQQEDSAVYLCASSLVRGRNSPLHFGNGTRLTVT.

Partial CDR3 DNA: TGTGCCAGCAGCCCCCCGGGACAAAGTGGC. This gives the protein CASSPPGQSG. The full CDR3 is CASSPPGQSGYTF. The chain joins TRBV11-3 to TRBJ1-2; D perhaps matches TRBD1 (6 bases). The CDR3 end lies 3 residues beyond the end of the read and is filled in from the germline J gene. There are 13 residues in the CDR3. CDR1 and CDR2 from the germline V gene are SGHNT and YENEEA. The ends were cut back, 5 bases at V and 7 bases at J, with 14 bases in the middle. Based on the CDR3 plus reference TRBV11-3 and TRBJ1-2, the full variable domain is EAGVVQSPRYKIIEKKQPVAFWCNPISGHNTLYWYLQNLGQGPELLIRYENEEAVDDSQLPKDRFSAERLKGVDSTLKIQPAELGDSAVYLCASSPPGQSGYTFGSGTRLTVV.

Concerning this clone: Read coverage stops 3 residues before the CDR3 terminus; the germline J gene supplies the remainder. This chain joins TRBV7-9 and TRBJ1-1; possibly TRBD1 for D (6 bases). Germline V CDR1 and CDR2: SEHNR, FQNEAQ (reference sequence). The CDR3 has 13 residues. Incomplete CDR3 DNA: TGTGCCACCACCCCCCCAGGGGAGGAGACC. Translated, it gives CATTPPGEET. In full, the CDR3 reads CATTPPGEETAFF.

In the case of this clone: Sequence at one end of the junction differs from germline and may be a read error. The CDR3 end is not reached by the read, which stops 3 residues before it; the germline J gene fills it in. Other nucleotide sequences from this sample produce the same CDR3. V usage is TRBV6-4 and J usage is TRBJ1-3, with a weak D call TRBD1 (5 bases). The CDR3 consists of 14 residues. The germline gives CDR1 MRHNA, CDR2 SNTAGT. The sequenced part of the CDR3 DNA is TGTGCCAGACCCGGGACCCCCGGGGGAAACACT. Translation gives CARPGTPGGNT. The entire CDR3 is CARPGTPGGNTIYF.

Comment on this clone: Sequencing ends 3 residues short of the CDR3 end; the germline J gene provides the rest. The chain combines TRBV5-1 with TRBJ2-7; no clear D. Between the trimmed V and J ends, which lost 1 base and 5 bases, there was a span of 7 bases. Per germline, CDR1 SGHRS and CDR2 YFSETQ. CDR3 length: 12 residues. Partial CDR3 DNA: TGCGCCAGCAGCTTGTCTCTTCACGAG. Its protein is CASSLSLHE. The CDR3 reads in full as CASSLSLHEQYF.

Remarks on this clone: Read sequence stops 3 residues before the CDR3 end, and the germline J gene provides the missing end. The chain joins TRBV30 to TRBJ2-7, with 8 nucleotides matching TRBD1. J gave up 0 bases and V 1 base, and 5 bases lay outside the gene matches. Germline assignment: CDR1 GTSNPN and CDR2 SVGIG (reference sequence). The CDR3 is 15 residues long. This chain's CDR3 is CAWSGDRRSSYEQYF. Partial CDR3 DNA: TGTGCCTGGAGTGGGGACAGGAGGAGCTCCTACGAG.

The CDR3 loop is CASRDRPTNEKLFF. CDR3 DNA, as far as it was read: TGTGCCAGTAGGGACAGGCCAACTAATGAAAAG. The chain employs TRBV19 and TRBJ2-2; TRBD1 matches at 7 bases. The CDR3 end is not reached by the read, which stops 3 residues before it; the germline J gene fills it in. Germline values: CDR1 LNHDA, CDR2 SQIVND (reference sequence). The CDR3 is 14 residues long.

With respect to this clone: The read gets to within 3 residues of the CDR3 end, and the germline J gene fills in the rest. V usage is TRBV19 and J usage is TRBJ1-4; no clear D. CDR3 length: 14 residues. Germline values: CDR1 LNHDA, CDR2 SQIVND (reference sequence). The sequenced part of the CDR3 DNA is TGTGCCAGTAGTGCGGTTCCCTATAATTCACCA. Translated, it gives CASSAVPYNSP. The entire CDR3 protein reads CASSAVPYNSPLFF.

About this clone: Read sequence stops 3 residues before the CDR3 end, and the germline J gene provides the missing end. The chain has TRBV19 and TRBJ1-2, with D possibly being TRBD1 (5 bases). The CDR3 length is 15 residues. Looked up from germline, CDR1 is LNHDA and CDR2 is SQIVND (reference sequence). Incomplete CDR3 DNA: TGTGCCAGTAGTCCCCGGGACTCCCACACCTACGAC. This encodes CASSPRDSHTYD. The complete CDR3 reads CASSPRDSHTYDYTF.

On this clone itself: Coverage ceases 3 residues before the CDR3 finishes, and the germline J gene fills in the end. The genes are TRBV5-5 and TRBJ2-2; D is perhaps TRBD2 (6 bases). From germline, CDR1 is SGHKS and CDR2 YYEKEE (reference sequence). The CDR3 length is 15 residues. Incomplete CDR3 DNA: TGTGCCAGCAGGTCTGGGGGGACTGGGGCCAACGTG. This codes for CASRSGGTGANV. The entire CDR3 is CASRSGGTGANVLFF.

CDR3 DNA (partial): TGTGCCATCAGTGAAAGGGGTACTTACAATGAG. Encoded protein: CAISERGTYNE. The CDR3 in its entirety is CAISERGTYNEQFF. This rearrangement joins TRBV10-3 to TRBJ2-1; D possibly corresponds to TRBD1 (5 bases). The sequenced fragment ends 3 residues before the CDR3 boundary, so the rest is inferred from the germline J gene. The ends were cut back, 3 bases at V and 4 bases at J, with 10 bases in the middle. From germline, CDR1 is ENHRY and CDR2 SYGVKD. The CDR3 consists of 14 residues.